The sequence of this T cell receptor (beta chain) was determined in a study of T cell clonotyping in hematopoietic cell transplantation. The germline V gene has CDR1 LNHDA and CDR2 SQIVND (reference sequence). V shed 10 bases and J shed 3 bases, with 15 bases lying between them. This CDR3 has 13 amino acids. Clones were sequenced by immunoSEQ multiplex PCR, and TCRdb holds only the in-frame ones, with some missing. The sample yields approximately 15,000 clones, about 83% seen once. This clonotype was sampled from a male patient between 60 and 69 years old who had an allogeneic stem cell transplant from a related donor, so the T cells may come from the graft donor. Some clones in this sample may be carry-over from other donors' samples. The sample was PBMCs, taken 100 days after allogeneic stem cell transplant. The chain joins TRBV19 to TRBJ1-2; D is ambiguous. CDR3 nucleotides: TGTGCCACAACCAGAGGGTACGACTATGGCTACACCTTC. This translates into CATTRGYDYGYTF.